This T cell receptor beta chain was found in a study of T cell responses to AZD1222 COVID-19 vaccine. Findings of the study overall: Sampled repertoires all dated from after the peak T cell response.

Clones were sequenced by immunoSEQ multiplex PCR, and TCRdb holds only the in-frame ones, with some missing. The data hold about 140,000 clones, with just over 90% observed a single time. Remarks on this clone: Its antigen is unidentified.

The sequence came from an adult in good health. The sequences come from peripheral blood, collected on day 0 of AZD1222 vaccination.

CDR3 DNA: TGTGCCAGCAGACCCTCCCGATTCGGACAGGGGATCTTCCAAGAGACCCAGTACTTC. Translating it yields CASRPSRFGQGIFQETQYF. V is TRBV7-8 and J is TRBJ2-5, with TRBD1 identical over 9 bases. In germline, CDR1 is SGHVS, CDR2 FQNEAQ. The V gene end was trimmed by 6 bases and the J gene end by 1 base; junction bases not matched to a gene: 18. There are 19 residues in the CDR3.